The clone carrying this T cell receptor beta chain was found many times. A read error may explain this, as a much larger clone is one base away. This specimen belongs to a study of tumor-infiltrating lymphocytes in oesophageal squamous cell carcinoma. In TCRdb, the PCR reads were re-called with MiXCR into one record per CDR3 protein. The sample contains about 15,000 distinct CDR3 sequences, about 54% of which appear only once. The CDR3 consists of 17 residues. In germline, CDR1 is MDHEN, CDR2 SYDVKM. Trimming stripped 2 bases from V and 7 bases from J, with 24 bases between. The chain combines TRBV28 with TRBJ2-7, with a possible D match to TRBD2 (6 bases). The receptor was isolated from a female donor with esophageal squamous cell carcinoma. Sequenced: esophageal tumor tissue. The chain's CDR3 is CASSLQSRGGRYNEQYF. CDR3 DNA: TGTGCCAGCAGTTTACAATCGCGGGGAGGCCGATACAATGAGCAGTACTTC.